These 14 T cell receptor beta chains were sequenced from one sample in a study of cytomegalovirus exposure and HLA in healthy donors. PCR amplification relied on 60 Vbeta primers (plus 13 Jbeta primers). The repertoire was sequenced with immunoSEQ multiplex PCR; TCRdb's copy has only in-frame clones and lacks some. This sample's clone table lists around 200,000 clones. Sequences were obtained from PBMCs. The source is a girl aged 2-15 years in good health and CMV-seropositive.

V and J are TRBV7-9 and TRBJ2-4, with unresolved D. Germline V lookup: CDR1 SEHNR, CDR2 FQNEAQ (reference sequence). CDR3 length: 17 amino acids. V was cut by 3 bases and J by 4 bases, with 19 bases left in between. CDR3 residues: CASSLRFSSETKNIQYF. The CDR3 bases are TGTGCCAGCAGCTTGAGGTTTTCGTCGGAGACGAAAAACATTCAGTACTTC. The full variable domain, completed using reference TRBV7-9 and TRBJ2-4, is DTGVSQNPRHKITKRGQNVTFRCDPISEHNRLYWYRQTLGQGPEFLTYFQNEAQLEKSRLLSDRFSAERPKGSFSTLEIQRTEQGDSAMYLCASSLRFSSETKNIQYFGAGTRLSVL.

The CDR3 nucleotides are TGTGCCAGCCTACCTGGAGGGCGGATAAATGAAAAACTGTTTTTT. This gives the protein CASLPGGRINEKLFF. V is TRBV28 and J is TRBJ1-4; D not resolved. The CDR3 extends over 15 amino acids. Germline V gene sequence: CDR1 MDHEN, CDR2 SYDVKM. Trimming shortened V by 8 bases and J by 5 bases, and 18 bases separated the two germline ends.

This chain links TRBV5-4 with TRBJ2-1; D is unresolved. This CDR3 contains 14 residues. Per the germline V gene, CDR1 is SGHNT and CDR2 is YYREEE (reference sequence). The ends were cut back, 4 bases at V and 4 bases at J, with 12 bases in the middle. The CDR3: CASSPAPLYNEQFF. DNA of the CDR3: TGTGCCAGCAGCCCAGCGCCCCTGTACAATGAGCAGTTCTTC. Filled out from reference TRBV5-4 and TRBJ2-1, the complete variable domain reads ETGVTQSPTHLIKTRGQQVTLRCSSQSGHNTVSWYQQALGQGPQFIFQYYREEENGRGNFPPRFSGLQFPNYSSELNVNALELDDSALYLCASSPAPLYNEQFFGPGTRLTVL.

The rearrangement links TRBV14 to TRBJ2-3, with D tentatively TRBD2 (6 bases). In germline, CDR1 is SGHDN, CDR2 FVKESK. With 0 bases removed from V and 4 bases from J, the gap between germline ends came to 20 bases. The CDR3 runs 18 residues. The CDR3 protein is CASSQDGSWDLVSDTQYF. The CDR3 nucleotides read TGTGCCAGCAGCCAAGATGGTTCGTGGGACTTAGTATCAGATACGCAGTATTTT.

The rearrangement uses TRBV6-1 and TRBJ1-2; D is perhaps TRBD1 (6 bases). Trimming removed 11 bases from V and 1 base from J, with 17 bases in between. This CDR3 is built from 14 residues. Germline V lookup: CDR1 MNHNS, CDR2 SASEGT. The chain's CDR3 is CAAWTAPINYGYTF. CDR3 nucleotides: TGTGCCGCCTGGACAGCGCCAATTAACTATGGCTACACCTTC.

The gene calls are TRBV5-1 and TRBJ2-7, with 11 nucleotides matching TRBD2. After removal of 1 base from V and 6 bases from J, the junction contained 9 bases not matched to a gene. The CDR3 sequence is 16 residues long. Germline CDR1 and CDR2: SGHRS and YFSETQ. The CDR3 is CASSLSQIAGGSEQYF. CDR3 bases: TGCGCCAGCAGCTTGTCGCAAATAGCGGGAGGGTCCGAGCAGTACTTC.

J is TRBJ2-1 and V is TRBV5-4, with D possibly TRBD2 on 6 matching bases. CDR3 length equals 16 residues. CDR1 and CDR2 (germline): SGHNT, YYREEE (reference sequence). V lost 0 bases to trimming and J lost 6 bases, with 16 bases between them. The CDR3 loop reads CASSLGLAEGFNEQFF. The CDR3 region has the DNA TGTGCCAGCAGCTTGGGATTAGCGGAGGGATTCAATGAGCAGTTCTTC.

The V and J genes are TRBV29-1 and TRBJ2-5, with 8 bases fitting TRBD2. CDR1 is SQVTM, CDR2 ANQGSEA, per germline. After removal of 7 bases from V and 3 bases from J, the junction contained 7 bases not matched to a gene. CDR3 size: 13 residues. The CDR3 sequence is CSAGTRAEETQYF. For the CDR3, the DNA is TGCAGCGCTGGGACTAGAGCCGAAGAGACCCAGTACTTC. Combining the CDR3 with reference TRBV29-1 and TRBJ2-5 gives the whole variable domain SAVISQKPSRDICQRGTSLTIQCQVDSQVTMMFWYRQQPGQSLTLIATANQGSEATYESGFVIDKFPISRPNLTFSTLTVSNMSPEDSSIYLCSAGTRAEETQYFGPGTRLLVL.

V and J are TRBV7-9 and TRBJ2-1, with TRBD2 identical over 7 bases. The CDR3 runs 15 residues. Losses at the gene ends were 6 bases for V and 1 base for J; bases not matched to a gene: 6. Per the germline V gene, CDR1 is SEHNR and CDR2 is FQNEAQ (reference sequence). The CDR3 DNA sequence: TGTGCCAGCAGTCTCAGCGGGAATTCCTACAATGAGCAGTTCTTC. It is translated as CASSLSGNSYNEQFF.

This chain links TRBV6-1 with TRBJ2-5, with a weak D call TRBD2 (6 bases). The CDR3 spans 13 residues. Trimming removed 5 bases from V and 9 bases from J, with 16 bases in between. CDR1 and CDR2 (germline): MNHNS, SASEGT. The CDR3 nucleotides read TGTGCCAGCAGTCTATACTCGGGAGTCGCCCAGTACTTC. Translation: CASSLYSGVAQYF.

CDR3 protein: CASSYSGGYEQYF. For the CDR3, the DNA is TGTGCCAGTAGCTATAGCGGGGGCTACGAGCAGTACTTC. This rearrangement joins TRBV19 to TRBJ2-7; 9 nucleotides agree with TRBD2. The trim removed 6 bases at V and 3 bases at J, leaving 3 bases unmatched. Germline assignment: CDR1 LNHDA and CDR2 SQIVND (reference sequence). CDR3 length: 13 residues.

V and J are TRBV2 and TRBJ1-2; D gene uncertain. The CDR3 runs 12 residues. V shed 8 bases and J shed 1 base, with 8 bases lying between them. Germline V gene sequence: CDR1 SNHLY, CDR2 FYNNEI. Here the CDR3 DNA reads TGTGCCAGCCTACCCGGTAACTATGGCTACACCTTC. It yields the protein CASLPGNYGYTF.

The chain links TRBV7-8 to TRBJ2-7; 7 bases fit TRBD1. V lost 6 bases, J lost 1 base, and 0 bases stayed unmatched. The CDR3 has 12 amino acids. The germline V gene has CDR1 SGHVS and CDR2 FQNEAQ. CDR3 sequence (DNA): TGTGCCAGCAGACAGGGGTCCTACGAGCAGTACTTC. Its translation: CASRQGSYEQYF. The whole variable domain, filled in from reference TRBV7-8 and TRBJ2-7, reads GAGVSQSPRYKVAKRGQDVALRCDPISGHVSLFWYQQALGQGPEFLTYFQNEAQLDKSGLPSDRFFAERPEGSVSTLKIQRTQQEDSAVYLCASRQGSYEQYFGPGTRLTVT.

The J gene is TRBJ2-5, the V gene TRBV6-6, with TRBD2 matching 11 bases. Near its end, the DNA agrees better with TRBJ2-7, so the J call may be wrong. Looked up from germline, CDR1 is MNHNY and CDR2 is SVGAGI (reference sequence). The CDR3 has 14 residues. The CDR3 DNA sequence: TGTGCCAGCAGGGCGGGGACTAGCGGCTACGAGCAGTACTTC. Encoded protein: CASRAGTSGYEQYF.